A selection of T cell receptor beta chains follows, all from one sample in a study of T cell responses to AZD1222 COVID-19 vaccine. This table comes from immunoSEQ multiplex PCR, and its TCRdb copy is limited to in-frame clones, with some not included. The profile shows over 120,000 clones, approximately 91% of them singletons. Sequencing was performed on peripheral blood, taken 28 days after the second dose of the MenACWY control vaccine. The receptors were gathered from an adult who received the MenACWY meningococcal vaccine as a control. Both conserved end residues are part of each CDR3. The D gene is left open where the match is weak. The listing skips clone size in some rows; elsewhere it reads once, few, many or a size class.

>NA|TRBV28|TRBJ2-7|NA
TGTGCCAGCAGTTTTTCCGGACACCTCTCCTACGAGCAGTACTTC
CASSFSGHLSYEQYF
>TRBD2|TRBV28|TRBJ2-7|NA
TGTGCCAGCAGCTCACTAGGGACTAGCGGGAAGGGAGAGCAGTACTTC
CASSSLGTSGKGEQYF
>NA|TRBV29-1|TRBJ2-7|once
TGCAGCGTTGAATCCAGGGAGTACGAGCAGTACTTC
CSVESREYEQYF
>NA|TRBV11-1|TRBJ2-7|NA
TGTGCCAGCAGCGAGACCAGGGGGGACGAGCAGTACTTC
CASSETRGDEQYF
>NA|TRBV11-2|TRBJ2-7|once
TGTGCCAGCAGCTTAGCCAGGGGTGGATACGAGCAGTACTTC
CASSLARGGYEQYF
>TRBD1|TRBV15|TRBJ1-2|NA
TGTGCCACCAGCAGAGGGTACAGGGGCGACTATGGCTACACCTTC
CATSRGYRGDYGYTF
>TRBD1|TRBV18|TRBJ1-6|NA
TGTGCCAGCTCACCACCTAACAGGGGGGATTCACCCCTCCACTTT
CASSPPNRGDSPLHF
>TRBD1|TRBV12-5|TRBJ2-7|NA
TGTGCTAGTGGTCCGCCGGGACAGGGTGGCTACGAGCAGTACTTC
CASGPPGQGGYEQYF
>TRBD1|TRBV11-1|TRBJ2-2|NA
TGTGCCAGCAGCAGCGCCGGGACAGGGGGCAGGGGGGAGCTGTTTTTT
CASSSAGTGGRGELFF
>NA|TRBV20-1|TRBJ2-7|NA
TGCAGTGCTTACTTGAATGAGCAGTACTTC
CSAYLNEQYF
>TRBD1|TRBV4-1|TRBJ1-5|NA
TGCGCCAGCAGCCAAGAGGGCCCCAGGGGGGGAACGGTTGGTAACAATCAGCCCCAGCATTTT
CASSQEGPRGGTVGNNQPQHF
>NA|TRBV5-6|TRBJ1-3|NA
TGTGCCAGCAGCTCCAGGGGACCACTCTCTGGAAACACCATATATTTT
CASSSRGPLSGNTIYF
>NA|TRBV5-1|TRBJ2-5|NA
TGCGCCAGCCGCTTAGGGGCGGTCCAAGAGACCCAGTACTTC
CASRLGAVQETQYF
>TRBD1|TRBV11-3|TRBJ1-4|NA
TGTGCCAGCAGCTTAGAAGGACAGGGGCCTGCAACTAATGAAAAACTGTTTTTT
CASSLEGQGPATNEKLFF
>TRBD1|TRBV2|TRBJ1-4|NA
TGTGCCAGCAGGGATTTACAGGGGCAAGGAGAAAAACTGTTTTTT
CASRDLQGQGEKLFF
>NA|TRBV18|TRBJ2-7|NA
TGTGCCAGCTCACCATATCAGGGGATGGAGTACGAGCAGTACTTC
CASSPYQGMEYEQYF
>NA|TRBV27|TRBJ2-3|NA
TGTGCCAGCAGTCCAGGGCAGGTAGATACGCAGTATTTT
CASSPGQVDTQYF
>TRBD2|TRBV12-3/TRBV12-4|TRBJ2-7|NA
TGTGCCAGCACCCCCTGGCGGGGGGGCGAGCAGTACTTC
CASTPWRGGEQYF
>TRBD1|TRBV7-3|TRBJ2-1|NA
TGTGCCAGCAGTCAAAGACAGGGGTCCTACAATGAGCAGTTCTTC
CASSQRQGSYNEQFF
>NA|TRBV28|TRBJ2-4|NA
TGTGCCAGCCTGTCGGGTGGGGGCAAAAACATTCAGTACTTC
CASLSGGGKNIQYF
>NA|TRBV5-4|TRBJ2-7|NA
TGTGCCAGCAGCTTGGAAGGGGGCTACGAGCAGTACTTC
CASSLEGGYEQYF
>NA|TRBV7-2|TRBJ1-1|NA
TGTGCCAGCAGCCCCACCCGGGGAGCCGGAAACACTGAAGCTTTCTTT
CASSPTRGAGNTEAFF
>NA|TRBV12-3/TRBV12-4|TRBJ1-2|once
TGTGCCAGCAGTTTACAGGCAGGCGGCTACACCTTC
CASSLQAGGYTF
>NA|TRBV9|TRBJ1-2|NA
TGTGCCAGCAGCGTAATAACTAACTATGGCTACACCTTC
CASSVITNYGYTF
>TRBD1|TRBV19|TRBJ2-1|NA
TGTGCCAGTAGTCCCTGGACAGGGTACAATGAGCAGTTCTTC
CASSPWTGYNEQFF
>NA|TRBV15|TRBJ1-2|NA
TGTGCCACCAGAGAACACACGACCCCCAACTATGGCTACACCTTC
CATREHTTPNYGYTF
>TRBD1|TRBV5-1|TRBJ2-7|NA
TGCGCCAGCAGCTTGAGGGGACAGGGGGACACCTACGAGCAGTACTTC
CASSLRGQGDTYEQYF